This entry lists 12 T cell receptor beta chains sequenced from one sample in a study of CD8 T cells in Susac syndrome. Reverse transcription of 0.5 to 1 ug RNA was performed with random hexamers. MiXCR, applied by TCRdb to the immunoSEQ multiplex PCR reads, yields one record per CDR3 protein. The sample holds some 130,000 distinct CDR3 sequences, just under 95% seen once. The sample consisted of CD8+ T cells from PBMCs. Every receptor here comes from a human donor with Susac syndrome.

Here the CDR3 reads CASSLGNLAKNIQYF. The CDR3 nucleotides read TGTGCCAGCAGCTTGGGGAACCTAGCCAAAAACATTCAGTACTTC. This chain uses TRBV5-4 with TRBJ2-4; D remains ambiguous. The CDR3 extends over 15 amino acids. Trimming removed 0 bases from V and 0 bases from J, with 7 bases in between. CDR1 and CDR2 from the germline V gene are SGHNT and YYREEE (reference sequence).

This chain joins TRBV5-1 and TRBJ2-7, with D perhaps TRBD2 (6 bases). Trimming took 3 bases from V and 6 from J, leaving 13 bases between them. Per the germline V gene, CDR1 is SGHRS and CDR2 is YFSETQ. This CDR3 spans 13 amino acids. The CDR3 loop is CASSSGLRSEQYF. For the CDR3, the DNA is TGCGCCAGCAGCTCGGGACTTAGGAGCGAGCAGTACTTC. The variable domain in full, with the rest retrieved from reference TRBV5-1 and TRBJ2-7, is KAGVTQTPRYLIKTRGQQVTLSCSPISGHRSVSWYQQTPGQGLQFLFEYFSETQRNKGNFPGRFSGRQFSNSRSEMNVSTLELGDSALYLCASSSGLRSEQYFGPGTRLTVT.

The chain joins TRBV6-6 to TRBJ1-2; 8 bases are a match to TRBD1. J lost 5 bases, V lost 5 bases, and 10 bases had no gene match. CDR1 is MNHNY, CDR2 SVGAGI, per germline (reference sequence). The CDR3 spans 15 residues. Here the CDR3 DNA reads TGTGCCAGCAGTGCCCGGACAGGGTTGGCTTATGGCTACACCTTC. Translated, it gives CASSARTGLAYGYTF.

This chain connects TRBV20-1 to TRBJ2-1, with D perhaps being TRBD1 or TRBD2 (5 bases each). CDR3 size: 13 residues. V was cut by 4 bases and J by 6 bases, with 13 bases left in between. Per germline, CDR1 DFQATT and CDR2 SNEGSKA (reference sequence). CDR3 in amino acids: CSAMGEVGNEQFF. CDR3 bases: TGCAGTGCTATGGGGGAAGTGGGCAATGAGCAGTTCTTC.

The CDR3, as DNA: TGTGCTAGTGGCCGGGACACCCTTTCCCGGGAGACCCAGTACTTC. Translated, it gives CASGRDTLSRETQYF. The chain carries TRBV12-5 and TRBJ2-5; tentatively, D is TRBD1 (6 bases). The CDR3 totals 15 residues. The V gene's germline CDR1 is LGHNT and CDR2 FRNRAP. Trimming stripped 6 bases from V and 5 bases from J, with 19 bases between.

The chain combines TRBV2 with TRBJ2-7; D is ambiguous. Per the germline V gene, CDR1 is SNHLY and CDR2 is FYNNEI. Trimming took off 2 bases at V and 6 bases at J, with 8 bases between the two ends. The CDR3 has 12 amino acids. This chain's CDR3 is CASSEKESEQYF. The CDR3 nucleotides are TGTGCCAGCAGTGAAAAGGAGAGCGAGCAGTACTTC. The full variable domain, its missing parts supplied by reference TRBV2 and TRBJ2-7, is EPEVTQTPSHQVTQMGQEVILRCVPISNHLYFYWYRQILGQKVEFLVSFYNNEISEKSEIFDDQFSVERPDGSNFTLKIRSTKLEDSAMYFCASSEKESEQYFGPGTRLTVT.

The chain uses TRBV28 and TRBJ1-2; D not certain. Looked up from germline, CDR1 is MDHEN and CDR2 is SYDVKM. The germline V and J ends were trimmed by 10 bases and 6 bases, with 24 bases remaining between them. This CDR3 is built from 15 residues. The CDR3, as DNA: TGTGCCACCAATCCTGGCGGATTCCAACGGGATGGCTACACCTTC. Translated, it gives CATNPGGFQRDGYTF.

The gene calls are TRBV15 and TRBJ2-3; TRBD2 aligns across 9 bases. V dropped 10 bases and J dropped 0; count of bases not matched to a gene: 8. This CDR3 has 15 amino acids. Germline V gene lookup returns CDR1 LNHNV and CDR2 YYDKDF (reference sequence). The CDR3 nucleotides read TGTGCCATCCTAGCGGGACTGACTAGCACAGATACGCAGTATTTT. It encodes CAILAGLTSTDTQYF.

The V call is TRBV20-1, the J call TRBJ1-5; perhaps TRBD1 as D (5 bases). V was trimmed by 3 bases and J by 5 bases, leaving 11 bases between them. The CDR3 has 13 residues. Germline assignment: CDR1 DFQATT and CDR2 SNEGSKA (reference sequence). The CDR3 DNA sequence: TGCAGTGCTAGTTCGGGGGATGATCAGCCCCAGCATTTT. Amino acids: CSASSGDDQPQHF.

The V and J genes are TRBV7-9 and TRBJ2-7; the D gene is possibly TRBD1 (5 bases). Germline-derived CDR1 and CDR2 are SEHNR and FQNEAQ (reference sequence). The CDR3 loop spans 13 amino acids. The germline V and J ends were trimmed by 4 bases and 0 bases, with 7 bases remaining between them. CDR3 protein: CASSSTVSYEQYF. The CDR3 coding sequence is TGTGCCAGCAGCTCGACAGTCTCCTACGAGCAGTACTTC.

V and J are TRBV5-8 and TRBJ2-7; no firm D call. Trimming removed 4 bases from V and 6 bases from J, with 8 bases in between. Per the germline V gene, CDR1 is SGHTS and CDR2 is YDEGEE. This CDR3 has 11 amino acids. CDR3 bases: TGTGCCAGCAGCGCCACATGCGAGCAGTACTTC. Its translation is CASSATCEQYF.

V gene TRBV7-2 combines with J gene TRBJ2-4, with D hard to call. CDR3 length: 15 residues. Germline CDR1 reads SGHTA; CDR2 reads FQGNSA. The V end was cut by 2 bases, the J end by 0 bases, with 8 bases between. The CDR3 loop reads CASSLTPLAKNIQYF. The CDR3 DNA is TGTGCCAGCAGCTTAACCCCCCTAGCCAAAAACATTCAGTACTTC. The full variable domain, rest sourced from reference TRBV7-2 and TRBJ2-4, is GAGVSQSPSNKVTEKGKDVELRCDPISGHTALYWYRQSLGQGLEFLIYFQGNSAPDKSGLPSDRFSAERTGGSVSTLTIQRTQQEDSAVYLCASSLTPLAKNIQYFGAGTRLSVL.